This TCR beta chain was recorded in a study of T cells in tuberculosis. This clone was counted only a few times. Its target is not known. Each donor contributed about 100,000 T cells on average, unsorted. Findings and limits, study-wide: Active tuberculosis patients had shorter CDR3-alpha; the beta difference was nonsignificant.

V was cut by 4 bases and J by 6 bases, with 19 bases left in between. Germline V gives CDR1 LGHNA, CDR2 YSLEER. The CDR3 consists of 15 residues. The assay was immunoSEQ multiplex PCR, and TCRdb's table has in-frame clones only and misses some. The sample includes tens of thousands of clones, around 93% of them seen just once. Sequencing was carried out using PBMCs. The rearrangement links TRBV4-3 to TRBJ2-7, with D possibly matching TRBD2 (6 bases). This sequence was found in a donor aged 10-30 years with latent tuberculosis or without tuberculosis infection. Some clones in this sample may be carry-over from other donors' samples. The CDR3 DNA sequence: TGCGCCAGCAGCCGTAAGTTGGGCGCGGGGAGCGAGCAGTACTTC. Its protein product is CASSRKLGAGSEQYF.